Listed here are 10 T cell receptor beta chains from one sample, sequenced in a study of cytomegalovirus exposure and HLA in healthy donors. Method: immunoSEQ multiplex PCR; TCRdb's copy keeps in-frame clones and lacks some. The sample records around 120,000 clones, roughly 90% being singletons. Sequences were obtained from PBMCs. The origin of the receptors is a young woman in good health and CMV-seropositive.

The chain recombines TRBV4-3 with TRBJ2-3; a possible D gene is TRBD2 (5 bases). Trimming cost V 3 bases and J 0 bases, with 16 bases left between them. The length of the CDR3 is 17 residues. Germline V lookup: CDR1 LGHNA, CDR2 YSLEER. The DNA of the CDR3 is TGCGCCAGCAGCCAGTCCCCGGGGAGAACTAGCACAGATACGCAGTATTTT. Translation gives CASSQSPGRTSTDTQYF.

This chain links TRBV25-1 with TRBJ1-6; 7 positions match TRBD1. Germline V gene lookup returns CDR1 MGHDK and CDR2 SYGVNS. This CDR3 contains 17 residues. V gave up 2 bases and J gave up 3 bases; unmatched junction bases: 7. The CDR3 protein is CASSEEGRTGYNSPLHF. CDR3 bases: TGTGCCAGCAGTGAAGAAGGGAGGACAGGCTATAATTCACCCCTCCACTTT.

This clone showed up just a few times. This chain connects TRBV7-9 to TRBJ2-7; D uncertain. The CDR3 contains 11 residues. V was trimmed by 5 bases and J by 3 bases, leaving 5 bases between them. Germline V gives CDR1 SEHNR, CDR2 FQNEAQ (reference sequence). CDR3 sequence reads: CASSPSYEQYF. The CDR3 DNA reads TGTGCCAGCAGCCCCAGCTACGAGCAGTACTTC.

J is TRBJ1-2 and V is TRBV19, with 8 bases aligning to TRBD1. The CDR3 totals 22 residues. Per the germline V gene, CDR1 is LNHDA and CDR2 is SQIVND (reference sequence). Trimming cost V 2 bases and J 4 bases; bases outside gene matches: 27. CDR3 loop: CASSIQAGGLVLNDLNLYGYTF. CDR3 coding DNA: TGTGCCAGTAGTATACAAGCAGGGGGCCTGGTCCTCAACGACCTCAACCTCTATGGCTACACCTTC.

The V and J genes are TRBV7-9 and TRBJ1-2; 10 bases align to TRBD1. The CDR3 has 16 amino acids. V lost 2 bases, J lost 8 bases, and 11 bases stayed unmatched. CDR1 is SEHNR and CDR2 is FQNEAQ in the germline V gene (reference sequence). The CDR3 region is CASSLNPGQGSRGYTF. The CDR3 region has the DNA TGTGCCAGCAGCTTAAATCCGGGACAGGGGAGTCGGGGCTACACCTTC. Together with reference TRBV7-9 and TRBJ1-2, the CDR3 gives the full variable domain: DTGVSQNPRHKITKRGQNVTFRCDPISEHNRLYWYRQTLGQGPEFLTYFQNEAQLEKSRLLSDRFSAERPKGSFSTLEIQRTEQGDSAMYLCASSLNPGQGSRGYTFGSGTRLTVV.

The table lists this clone with a count of one. This sequence joins TRBV6-1 and TRBJ1-1; 7 positions agree with TRBD1. Trimming cost V 8 bases and J 6 bases; bases outside gene matches: 6. The CDR3 runs 12 residues. Germline values: CDR1 MNHNS, CDR2 SASEGT. The CDR3 loop reads CASLRGLAEAFF. CDR3 bases: TGTGCCAGCTTAAGGGGGCTCGCTGAAGCTTTCTTT.

The chain employs TRBV27 and TRBJ1-1, with D possibly matching TRBD1 (6 bases). Germline-derived CDR1 and CDR2 are MNHEY and SMNVEV (reference sequence). Trimming cost V 5 bases and J 3 bases, with 22 bases left between them. This CDR3 region has 17 residues. CDR3 sequence: CASSTIPGGGPDTEAFF. The DNA for the CDR3 is TGTGCCAGCAGTACTATCCCCGGGGGGGGGCCTGACACTGAAGCTTTCTTT.

The V and J genes are TRBV5-6 and TRBJ1-2, with TRBD1 as a possible D gene (5 bases). The CDR3 has 16 residues. Trimming took 0 bases from V and 6 from J, leaving 18 bases between them. Germline V gives CDR1 SGHDT, CDR2 YYEEEE. The CDR3 coding sequence is TGTGCCAGCAGCTTGGAACTGGAGGGGCAGGTGAATGGCTACACCTTC. Its translation: CASSLELEGQVNGYTF.

V and J are TRBV7-9 and TRBJ2-5; 8 bases match TRBD2. Germline CDR1 reads SEHNR; CDR2 reads FQNEAQ (reference sequence). V lost 5 bases to trimming and J lost 6 bases; unmatched junction nucleotides: 17. CDR3 length equals 17 residues. DNA of the CDR3: TGTGCCAGCAGCGGAGCCCTGGGACTAGGGAAGGAACAGACCCAGTACTTC. Translation gives CASSGALGLGKEQTQYF.

The gene calls are TRBV19 and TRBJ1-5; maybe TRBD1 (5 bases). CDR3 size: 18 residues. V was trimmed by 4 bases and J by 1 base, leaving 20 bases between them. Germline-derived CDR1 and CDR2 are LNHDA and SQIVND (reference sequence). DNA of the CDR3: TGTGCCAGTAGTAAGGGATCGGCGTCAGGGCCAAGCAATCAGCCCCAGCATTTT. This sequence encodes CASSKGSASGPSNQPQHF. The variable domain in full, with the rest retrieved from reference TRBV19 and TRBJ1-5, is DGGITQSPKYLFRKEGQNVTLSCEQNLNHDAMYWYRQDPGQGLRLIYYSQIVNDFQKGDIAEGYSVSREKKESFPLTVTSAQKNPTAFYLCASSKGSASGPSNQPQHFGDGTRLSIL.